The clone carrying this TCR beta chain is a singleton in its sample. Its cognate antigen is unknown. The germline V and J ends were trimmed by 2 bases and 1 base, with 9 bases remaining between them. Germline lookup yields CDR1 SGHVS and CDR2 FQNEAQ. This CDR3 region has 15 residues. It was across several immunoSEQ plates that each subset's genomic DNA was evenly split. Produced via immunoSEQ multiplex PCR; TCRdb's table is partial and in-frame only. The data contain over 1.5 million clones, around 98% of them singletons. The sample originates from a study of shared clonotypes between healthy human individuals. As for the study in general: CD4 naive and memory got three plates each, CD8 naive two, CD8 memory one.

The study, taken as a whole, reports: A limitation of the genetic and exposure-history diversity represented arose from few donors.

This sequence was found in a man aged 30 to 39 in good health. The rearrangement joins TRBV7-8 to TRBJ1-5; D may be TRBD1 (5 bases). The sample comprised naive CD4+ T cells sorted from blood. Described subset: CD45RA+ positively selected. In nucleotides, the CDR3 is TGTGCCAGCAGCTTACAGGGAAGGAGCAATCAGCCCCAGCATTTT. Translated: CASSLQGRSNQPQHF. Drawing the rest from reference TRBV7-8 and TRBJ1-5, the complete variable domain is GAGVSQSPRYKVAKRGQDVALRCDPISGHVSLFWYQQALGQGPEFLTYFQNEAQLDKSGLPSDRFFAERPEGSVSTLKIQRTQQEDSAVYLCASSLQGRSNQPQHFGDGTRLSIL.